This T cell receptor beta chain was sequenced for a study of blood T cell repertoires in COVID-19. In the study overall: Researchers got acute and convalescent COVID-19 samples from the United States, Italy and Spain. PBMCs, B-cell-depleted T cells, or T cells provided the cDNA or gDNA that made up the material.

In the original analysis: Researchers report that nucleated cell counts were estimated from reference gene primer amplification. Assay used: immunoSEQ multiplex PCR; TCRdb lists only in-frame clones, some missing. For V, J and clone size, that table is used; D and trimming come from the DNA. The data contain approximately 240,000 clones, nearly 90% of them singletons. The J segment lost 0 bases and the V segment lost 3 bases, leaving 3 bases of the junction unmatched. The CDR3 is 15 residues long. Germline assignment: CDR1 LNHDA and CDR2 SQIVND (reference sequence). The source material was peripheral blood. The sequence derives from a young woman who had recovered from COVID-19. This chain joins TRBV19 and TRBJ2-3; 7 bases line up with TRBD2. In nucleotides, the CDR3 is TGTGCCAGTAGTATGCTAGCGGTAAGCACAGATACGCAGTATTTT. Its translation is CASSMLAVSTDTQYF.